This T cell receptor (beta chain) was sequenced during a study of long-term antiretroviral therapy in people with HIV. On this clone: Antigen unknown.

Researchers report immunoSEQ v3.0 was run at survey level. In sequencing, roughly 40,000-50,000 T-cell genomes per sample were targeted. Clones were sequenced by immunoSEQ multiplex PCR, and TCRdb holds only the in-frame ones, with some missing. The sample shows 19,000 or so clones, around four fifths of them seen only once. HIV-positive participants all received treatment in the United States. The study, taken as a whole, reports: Diversity remained lower than transplant donor controls, even though it increased after ART.

Specimen: unsorted PBMCs, collected at the start of antiretroviral therapy, before treatment. The sequence came from a woman aged 40 to 50 with HIV.

The CDR3 coding sequence is TGTGCCAGCACTCCCACTGGAGGGAAGCCCTATGGCTACACCTTC. Protein: CASTPTGGKPYGYTF. V and J are TRBV6-5 and TRBJ1-2; D ambiguous. The germline V gene has CDR1 MNHEY and CDR2 SVGAGI. This CDR3 is 15 amino acids long. Trimming took off 7 bases at V and 4 bases at J, with 19 bases between the two ends.